Listed here are 24 T cell receptor beta chains from one sample, sequenced in a study of blood T cell repertoires in COVID-19. The method was immunoSEQ multiplex PCR; TCRdb's version includes in-frame clones alone and lacks a portion of them. This table holds roughly 100,000 clones, about 89% found once. Sequencing input: peripheral blood. The source of these receptors is a woman aged 55-70 years with acute or convalescent COVID-19.

The gene calls are TRBV5-8 and TRBJ1-1; D is uncertain. The CDR3 spans 13 residues. CDR1 is SGHTS, CDR2 YDEGEE, per germline. The V end was cut by 2 bases, the J end by 1 base, with 6 bases between. In DNA form, the CDR3 reads TGTGCCAGCAGCTTTCAACAGAACACTGAAGCTTTCTTT. This gives the protein CASSFQQNTEAFF.

The J gene is TRBJ2-7, the V gene TRBV7-9, with 7 bases aligning to TRBD2. Trimming took 0 bases from V and 2 from J; bases not matched to a gene: 7. The CDR3 is 16 residues long. CDR1 is SEHNR, CDR2 FQNEAQ, per germline (reference sequence). The CDR3 here is CASSLARASGAYEQYV. As DNA, the CDR3 is TGTGCCAGCAGCTTAGCGCGGGCTAGCGGTGCCTACGAGCAGTACGTC.

This clone was seen a single time. The J gene is TRBJ1-2, the V gene TRBV28, with D possibly TRBD1 on 6 matching bases. The CDR3 runs to 16 residues. From germline, CDR1 is MDHEN and CDR2 SYDVKM. Between the trimmed V and J ends, which lost 6 bases and 1 base, there was a span of 18 bases. The CDR3 DNA sequence: TGTGCCAGCAGAGAAAGCAGCGGGGGGCATAACTATGGCTACACCTTC. Translating gives CASRESSGGHNYGYTF.

The rearrangement uses TRBV5-1 and TRBJ2-7; 7 positions match TRBD1. With 4 bases clipped from V and 1 base from J, the junction kept 11 bases outside the gene matches. Germline CDR1 reads SGHRS; CDR2 reads YFSETQ. This CDR3 has 16 amino acids. The CDR3 DNA is TGCGCCAGCAGCCCCCCCGGAGCAGGGGGTTCCTACGAGCAGTACTTC. Its translation: CASSPPGAGGSYEQYF.

This clone has only a few counts. The V gene is TRBV11-3, the J gene TRBJ2-2, with D perhaps TRBD2 (6 bases). This CDR3 has 19 amino acids. Germline-derived CDR1 and CDR2 are SGHNT and YENEEA. Trimming cost V 0 bases and J 1 base, with 18 bases left between them. In DNA form, the CDR3 reads TGTGCCAGCAGCTTAGATACGTGGGAGGCCACCCTGAACACCGGGGAGCTGTTTTTT. As protein: CASSLDTWEATLNTGELFF.

The V gene is TRBV29-1, the J gene TRBJ2-1; 10 nucleotides agree with TRBD2. The ends lost 3 bases at V and 10 bases at J; junction bases unmatched: 12. The germline V gene has CDR1 SQVTM and CDR2 ANQGSEA. The CDR3 has 15 amino acids. CDR3: CSVDPWGLATREQFF. DNA of the CDR3: TGCAGCGTTGATCCCTGGGGACTAGCGACAAGGGAGCAGTTCTTC.

The chain couples TRBV3-1 (or the pseudogene TRBV3-2) to TRBJ2-1; D perhaps matches TRBD2 (6 bases). The CDR3 has 16 amino acids. Trimming stripped 8 bases from V and 10 bases from J, with 27 bases between. Germline CDR1 reads LGHDT; CDR2 reads YNNKEL (reference sequence). The CDR3 sequence: CASSPFHSGLTGEQFF. CDR3 bases: TGTGCCAGCTCCCCCTTCCACAGCGGGTTGACCGGCGAGCAGTTCTTC.

This sequence joins TRBV7-6 and TRBJ2-3, with TRBD1 matching over 7 bases. The CDR3 length is 18 residues. Trimming cost V 3 bases and J 0 bases; bases outside gene matches: 12. The germline V gene has CDR1 SGHVS and CDR2 FNYEAQ. CDR3 nucleotides: TGTGCCAGCAGCTTGCCCGCCCACAGGGGCCTAAGCACAGATACGCAGTATTTT. Translated, it gives CASSLPAHRGLSTDTQYF.

This clone showed up just once. V is TRBV7-9 and J is TRBJ1-1; 7 positions match TRBD1. CDR3 length: 14 amino acids. V was pared by 5 bases and J by 6 bases, with 9 bases of the junction left unmatched. Germline loops: CDR1 SEHNR, CDR2 FQNEAQ (reference sequence). In DNA, the CDR3 is TGTGCCAGCAGCAATCAACAGGGGATCTCTGAAGCTTTCTTT. Its translation: CASSNQQGISEAFF.

The chain carries TRBV19 and TRBJ2-2; 12 bases fit TRBD2. J was trimmed by 7 bases and V by 4 bases; bases with no gene match: 1. Germline V gene lookup returns CDR1 LNHDA and CDR2 SQIVND (reference sequence). The CDR3 length is 14 residues. The CDR3 spells CASSKLAGGGELFF. CDR3 sequence (DNA): TGTGCCAGTAGTAAACTAGCGGGAGGCGGGGAGCTGTTTTTT.

This chain links TRBV2 with TRBJ1-4; no reliable D call. Germline CDR1 reads SNHLY; CDR2 reads FYNNEI. This CDR3 has 15 residues. Trimming pared 3 bases from V and 8 bases from J, leaving 16 bases between. CDR3 loop: CASSERGQFREKLFF. CDR3 DNA sequence: TGTGCCAGCAGTGAGCGAGGGCAGTTTAGGGAAAAACTGTTTTTT.

The rearrangement uses TRBV5-1 and TRBJ2-1; D is perhaps TRBD2 (5 bases). Germline CDR1 is SGHRS and CDR2 is YFSETQ. V was pared by 0 bases and J by 5 bases, with 9 bases between. There are 14 residues in the CDR3. In nucleotides, the CDR3 is TGCGCCAGCAGCTTGGATGTCGGGGACAATGAGCAGTTCTTC. Amino acid sequence: CASSLDVGDNEQFF.

This clone was detected only once. The rearrangement joins TRBV7-9 to TRBJ1-4, with D possibly being TRBD1 (6 bases). The CDR3 contains 14 residues. Germline CDR1 and CDR2: SEHNR and FQNEAQ (reference sequence). V shed 5 bases and J shed 12 bases, with 19 bases lying between them. CDR3 nucleotide sequence: TGTGCCAGCAGCGCCGGGGGGCAGGCCGCGCAACTGTTTTTT. Protein product: CASSAGGQAAQLFF.

Regarding this clone: One end of the junction varies from germline; a read error may be responsible. This chain joins TRBV30 and TRBJ2-7, with TRBD2 matching 10 bases. From germline, CDR1 is GTSNPN and CDR2 SVGIG (reference sequence). This CDR3 spans 13 amino acids. The CDR3 sequence is CAWSVGPGLAWDF. The CDR3 DNA reads as TGTGCCTGGAGTGTGGGACCGGGACTAGCGTGGGACTTC.

The rearrangement links TRBV19 to TRBJ2-5; D unresolved. The V gene's germline CDR1 is LNHDA and CDR2 SQIVND (reference sequence). CDR3 length: 12 amino acids. The ends were cut back, 6 bases at V and 5 bases at J, with 10 bases in the middle. The CDR3 DNA sequence: TGTGCCAGTAGCCACAATACGGAGACCCAGTACTTC. Encoded protein: CASSHNTETQYF.

The gene calls are TRBV28 and TRBJ2-5; possibly TRBD1 for D (6 bases). V lost 5 bases and J 4 bases, leaving 23 bases between the germline ends. The CDR3 contains 17 residues. In germline, CDR1 is MDHEN, CDR2 SYDVKM. CDR3: CASSPNTGKGEGETQYF. The CDR3 coding sequence is TGTGCCAGCAGTCCGAACACAGGGAAGGGAGAAGGAGAGACCCAGTACTTC.

The gene calls are TRBV3-1 (or the pseudogene TRBV3-2) and TRBJ1-1, with D possibly matching TRBD1 (6 bases). The CDR3 consists of 14 residues. The V end lost 1 base, the J end lost 5 bases, and 11 bases lay between the germline ends. The germline CDR1 and CDR2 sequences are LGHDT and YNNKEL (reference sequence). The CDR3, as DNA: TGTGCCAGCAGCCAAGTAGAGGGGGTGACTGAAGCTTTCTTT. This codes for CASSQVEGVTEAFF.

This chain joins TRBV30 and TRBJ1-5; the D is unclear. This CDR3 is built from 17 residues. The V and J ends lost 0 bases and 1 base respectively, with 16 bases between them. Looked up from germline, CDR1 is GTSNPN and CDR2 is SVGIG (reference sequence). CDR3 residues: CAWSVGRGQASNQPQHF. The CDR3 region has the DNA TGTGCCTGGAGTGTAGGACGGGGTCAGGCGAGCAATCAGCCCCAGCATTTT.

This clone came up a few times. The chain uses TRBV9 and TRBJ2-7; D may be TRBD1 (6 bases). From germline, CDR1 is SGDLS and CDR2 YYNGEE. The CDR3 consists of 14 residues. V lost 4 bases to trimming and J lost 3 bases, with 14 bases between them. The CDR3 DNA follows: TGTGCCAGCAGCCCCAGAGTACAGGGCTACGAGCAGTACTTC. As protein: CASSPRVQGYEQYF. Complete variable domain (other parts from reference TRBV9 and TRBJ2-7): DSGVTQTPKHLITATGQRVTLRCSPRSGDLSVYWYQQSLDQGLQFLIQYYNGEERAKGNILERFSAQQFPDLHSELNLSSLELGDSALYFCASSPRVQGYEQYFGPGTRLTVT.

This clone came up a few times. Other DNA sequences in the sample encode the same CDR3. The chain uses TRBV6-1 and TRBJ1-2, with D tentatively TRBD1 (5 bases). The CDR3 consists of 13 residues. Germline V lookup: CDR1 MNHNS, CDR2 SASEGT. V lost 3 bases to trimming and J lost 4 bases, with 9 bases between them. CDR3 in amino acids: CASSDGGTYGYTF. In nucleotides, the CDR3 is TGTGCCAGCAGTGATGGCGGGACCTATGGCTACACCTTC.

The gene calls are TRBV25-1 and TRBJ1-1; D possibly corresponds to TRBD1 (6 bases). The CDR3 has 15 residues. The germline CDR1 and CDR2 sequences are MGHDK and SYGVNS. The V end lost 4 bases, the J end lost 5 bases, and 17 bases lay between the germline ends. The DNA for the CDR3 is TGTGCCAGCAGTGCTCAAACAGGGCTAGTGACTGAAGCTTTCTTT. This gives the protein CASSAQTGLVTEAFF. The variable domain in full, completed from reference TRBV25-1 and TRBJ1-1, reads EADIYQTPRYLVIGTGKKITLECSQTMGHDKMYWYQQDPGMELHLIHYSYGVNSTEKGDLSSESTVSRIRTEHFPLTLESARPSHTSQYLCASSAQTGLVTEAFFGQGTRLTVV.

This rearrangement joins TRBV12-3 or TRBV12-4 to TRBJ1-1, with TRBD1 as a possible D gene (5 bases). Trimming pared 5 bases from V and 11 bases from J, leaving 18 bases between. The CDR3 loop spans 13 amino acids. CDR3 sequence: CASSVGHLEEAFF. For the CDR3, the DNA is TGTGCCAGCAGTGTCGGACATTTAGAGGAGGCTTTCTTT.

This clone was observed a single time. The chain is built from TRBV7-2 and TRBJ2-1; 13 bases match TRBD2. The CDR3 is made up of 17 amino acids. V dropped 5 bases and J dropped 9; count of bases not matched to a gene: 13. CDR1 and CDR2 (germline): SGHTA, FQGNSA. The CDR3 loop reads CASSQLARTSGSPEQFF. The CDR3 bases are TGTGCCAGCAGCCAGCTTGCGCGGACTAGCGGGAGTCCTGAGCAGTTCTTC. The complete variable domain, with remaining parts taken from reference TRBV7-2 and TRBJ2-1, reads GAGVSQSPSNKVTEKGKDVELRCDPISGHTALYWYRQSLGQGLEFLIYFQGNSAPDKSGLPSDRFSAERTGGSVSTLTIQRTQQEDSAVYLCASSQLARTSGSPEQFFGPGTRLTVL.

This sequence joins TRBV28 and TRBJ1-1; D might be TRBD1 (5 bases). The CDR3 consists of 15 residues. Trimming took off 6 bases at V and 2 bases at J, with 16 bases between the two ends. The germline V gene encodes CDR1 MDHEN and CDR2 SYDVKM. DNA for the CDR3: TGTGCCAGCAGATTCCTGGGACTCGGAAACACTGAAGCTTTCTTT. Its translation: CASRFLGLGNTEAFF.